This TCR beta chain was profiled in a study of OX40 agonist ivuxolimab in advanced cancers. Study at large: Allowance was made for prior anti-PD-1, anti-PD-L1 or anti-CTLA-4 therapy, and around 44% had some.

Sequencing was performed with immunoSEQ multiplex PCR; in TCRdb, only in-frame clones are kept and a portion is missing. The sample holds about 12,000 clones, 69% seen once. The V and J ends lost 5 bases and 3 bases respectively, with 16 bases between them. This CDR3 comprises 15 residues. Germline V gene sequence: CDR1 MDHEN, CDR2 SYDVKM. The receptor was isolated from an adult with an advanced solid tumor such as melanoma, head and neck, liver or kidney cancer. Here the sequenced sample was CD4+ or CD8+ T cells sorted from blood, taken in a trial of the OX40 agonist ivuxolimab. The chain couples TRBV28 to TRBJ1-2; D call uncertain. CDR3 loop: CASSPIPIEDYGYTF. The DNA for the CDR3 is TGTGCCAGCAGTCCAATCCCCATTGAGGACTATGGCTACACCTTC.